The table lists the clone carrying this T cell receptor (beta chain) with a few counts. Its antigen is not identified. This record comes from a study of T cells in Graves' hyperthyroidism and ophthalmopathy. Study findings and constraints: Expanded thyroid clonotypes (above 0.001) were mostly also found in blood. A 13 V-J signature model discriminated ophthalmopathy versus stable hyperthyroidism.

Amplification of TCR beta CDR3 regions was performed using RNA transcripts as template. The HTBI primer set served for first-round RT-PCR of the TCR CDR3. Each CDR3 protein gets one entry after TCRdb re-called the multiplex PCR reads with MiXCR. The sample includes 350,000 to 400,000 distinct CDR3 sequences, about 15% of them seen just once. Patients aged 18 to 65 with hyperthyroidism were newly diagnosed, with duration under 2 months. An approximately 10 ml volume of fresh peripheral blood provided the PBMCs. This receptor was taken from a woman in her 30s with Graves' hyperthyroidism. The sequencing input was blood.

CDR3 region: CASSQGRQGNQPQHF. The CDR3 DNA is TGTGCCAGCAGCCAAGGTCGGCAGGGAAATCAGCCCCAGCATTTT. The chain couples TRBV3-1 to TRBJ1-5; D possibly corresponds to TRBD1 (5 bases). The germline gives CDR1 LGHDT, CDR2 YNNKEL (reference sequence). V was cut by 1 base and J by 4 bases, with 11 bases left in between. This CDR3 region has 15 residues.